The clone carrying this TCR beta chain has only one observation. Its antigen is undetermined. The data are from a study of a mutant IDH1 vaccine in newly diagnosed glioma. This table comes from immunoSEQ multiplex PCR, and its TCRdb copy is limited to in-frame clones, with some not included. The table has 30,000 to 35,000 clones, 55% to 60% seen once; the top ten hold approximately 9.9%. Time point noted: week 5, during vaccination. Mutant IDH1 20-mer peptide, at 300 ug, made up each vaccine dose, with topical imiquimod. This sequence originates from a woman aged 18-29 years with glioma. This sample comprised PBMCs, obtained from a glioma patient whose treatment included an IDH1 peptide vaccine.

The CDR3 loop is CASKELLNTEAFF. DNA for the CDR3: TGTGCCAGTAAGGAACTCTTGAACACTGAAGCTTTCTTT. The chain uses TRBV19 and TRBJ1-1; D is ambiguous. V lost 7 bases and J 0 bases, leaving 9 bases between the germline ends. Germline-derived CDR1 and CDR2 are LNHDA and SQIVND (reference sequence). The CDR3 spans 13 residues.